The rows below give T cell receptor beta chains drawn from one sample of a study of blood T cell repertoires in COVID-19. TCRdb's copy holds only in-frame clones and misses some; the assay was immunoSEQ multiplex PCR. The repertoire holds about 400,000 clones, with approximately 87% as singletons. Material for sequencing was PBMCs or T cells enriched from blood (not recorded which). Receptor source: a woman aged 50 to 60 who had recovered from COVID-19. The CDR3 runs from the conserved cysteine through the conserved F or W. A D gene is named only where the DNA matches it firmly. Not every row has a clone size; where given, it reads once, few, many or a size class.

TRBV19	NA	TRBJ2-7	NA	TGTGCCAGTAGTATAGGAGTTGAGACCTACGAGCAGTACTTC	CASSIGVETYEQYF
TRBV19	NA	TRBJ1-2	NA	TGTGCCAGTAGTAACGTCGTCTACGGCTACACCTTC	CASSNVVYGYTF
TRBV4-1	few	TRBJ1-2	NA	TGCGCCAGCAGCCAAGTGGCGGACACCACCTATGGCTACACCTTC	CASSQVADTTYGYTF
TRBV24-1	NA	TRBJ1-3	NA	TGTGCCACCAGTGCCGGGACACCTGGAAACACCATATATTTT	CATSAGTPGNTIYF
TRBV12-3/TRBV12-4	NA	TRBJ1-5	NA	TGTGCCAGCAGCCCCCTCAATCAGCCCCAGCATTTT	CASSPLNQPQHF
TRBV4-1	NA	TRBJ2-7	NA	TGCGCCAGCAGCCCGCGGGCAGGGGATGGCCGGGAGCAGTACTTC	CASSPRAGDGREQYF
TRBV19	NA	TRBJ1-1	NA	TGTGCCAGTAGTATCGGGGACACAAGAAAGAACACTGAAGCTTTCTTT	CASSIGDTRKNTEAFF
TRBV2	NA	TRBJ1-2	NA	TGTGCCAGCAGAGCTGCGATAGCTAACTATGGCTACACCTTC	CASRAAIANYGYTF
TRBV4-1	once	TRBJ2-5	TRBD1	TGCGCCAGCAGTCCCGGACAGGGAGCAAAAGAGACCCAGTACTTC	CASSPGQGAKETQYF
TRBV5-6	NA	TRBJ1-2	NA	TGTGCCAGCAGCGGCGACGGGGCCGGGGGAGCTAACTATGGCTACACCTTC	CASSGDGAGGANYGYTF
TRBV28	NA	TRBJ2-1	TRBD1	TGTGCCAGCAGTAGGAGACCGGGACAGGGAATGTACAATGAGCAGTTCTTC	CASSRRPGQGMYNEQFF
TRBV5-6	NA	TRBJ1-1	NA	TGTGCCAGCAGCTTGAATCGTTTGAGCGGCCGACAAAACGAAGCTTTCTTT	CASSLNRLSGRQNEAFF
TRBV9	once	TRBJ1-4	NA	TGTGCCAGCAGCGTAGCCGGTGGGGTCCAGGGGAATGAAAAACTGTTTTTT	CASSVAGGVQGNEKLFF
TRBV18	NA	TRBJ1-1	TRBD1	TGTGCCAGCTCACCAAGGGGGCCACCGGACACTGAAGCTTTCTTT	CASSPRGPPDTEAFF
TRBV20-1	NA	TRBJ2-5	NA	TGCAGTGCTAGTGGGGCCAGGGGAATAGAGACCCAGTACTTC	CSASGARGIETQYF
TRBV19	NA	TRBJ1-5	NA	TGTGCCAGTAGCTCACCCGGGGATAGGCAGCCCCAGCATTTT	CASSSPGDRQPQHF
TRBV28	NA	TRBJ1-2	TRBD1	TGTGCCAGCAGGATAACAGGGGTCCTTGGCTACACCTTC	CASRITGVLGYTF
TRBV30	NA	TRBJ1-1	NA	TGTGCCTGGAGCGCTCAGGGAGGTGAAGCTTTCTTT	CAWSAQGGEAFF
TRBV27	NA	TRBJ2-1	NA	TGTGCCAGCAGTTTAAGGGCCGAGGGCTGGAATGAGCAGTTCTTC	CASSLRAEGWNEQFF
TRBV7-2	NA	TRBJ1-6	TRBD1	TGTGCCAGCAGCTTTACCGGGACAGGAAAAAATTCACCCCTCCACTTT	CASSFTGTGKNSPLHF
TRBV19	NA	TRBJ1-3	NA	TGTGCCAGTAGGAGGACAGTCGGAAACACCATATATTTT	CASRRTVGNTIYF